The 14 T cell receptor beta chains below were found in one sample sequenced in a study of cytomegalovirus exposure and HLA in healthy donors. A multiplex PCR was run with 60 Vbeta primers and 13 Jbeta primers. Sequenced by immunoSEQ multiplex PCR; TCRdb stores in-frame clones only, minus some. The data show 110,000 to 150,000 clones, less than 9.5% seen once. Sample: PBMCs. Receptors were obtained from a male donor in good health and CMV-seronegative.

Written as DNA, the CDR3 is TGTGCCAGCAGCCCATCGGAGTTCAATCAGCCCCAGCATTTT. Its translation is CASSPSEFNQPQHF. This chain connects TRBV4-2 to TRBJ1-5; D unclear. CDR1 LGHNA and CDR2 YNFKEQ come from the germline V gene. Deletions cut 4 bases from V and 3 bases from J, with 10 bases between. The CDR3 contains 14 residues.

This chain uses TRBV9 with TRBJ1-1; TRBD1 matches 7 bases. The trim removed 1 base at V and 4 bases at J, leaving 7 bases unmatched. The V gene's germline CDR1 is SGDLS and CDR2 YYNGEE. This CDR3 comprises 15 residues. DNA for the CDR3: TGTGCCAGCAGCGTATCGACACAGGGGATCACTGAAGCTTTCTTT. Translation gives CASSVSTQGITEAFF.

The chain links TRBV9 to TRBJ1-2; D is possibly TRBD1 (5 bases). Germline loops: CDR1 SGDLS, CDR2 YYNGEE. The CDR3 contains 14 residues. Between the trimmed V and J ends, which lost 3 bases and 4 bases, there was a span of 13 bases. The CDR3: CASSDGGKFYGYTF. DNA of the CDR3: TGTGCCAGCAGCGACGGGGGGAAGTTCTATGGCTACACCTTC.

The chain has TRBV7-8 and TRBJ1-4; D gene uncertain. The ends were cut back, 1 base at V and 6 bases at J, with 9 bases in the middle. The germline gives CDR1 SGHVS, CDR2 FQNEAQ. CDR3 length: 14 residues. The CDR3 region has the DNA TGTGCCAGCAGCTTAGTGGCAGAAGATGAAAAACTGTTTTTT. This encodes CASSLVAEDEKLFF. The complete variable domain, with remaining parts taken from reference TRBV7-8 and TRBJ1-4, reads GAGVSQSPRYKVAKRGQDVALRCDPISGHVSLFWYQQALGQGPEFLTYFQNEAQLDKSGLPSDRFFAERPEGSVSTLKIQRTQQEDSAVYLCASSLVAEDEKLFFGSGTQLSVL.

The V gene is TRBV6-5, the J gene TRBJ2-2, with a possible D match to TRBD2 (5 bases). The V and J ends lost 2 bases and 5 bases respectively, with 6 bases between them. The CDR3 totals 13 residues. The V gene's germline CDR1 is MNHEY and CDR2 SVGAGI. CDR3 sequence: CASSYGGTGELFF. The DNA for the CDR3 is TGTGCCAGCAGTTACGGAGGAACCGGGGAGCTGTTTTTT.

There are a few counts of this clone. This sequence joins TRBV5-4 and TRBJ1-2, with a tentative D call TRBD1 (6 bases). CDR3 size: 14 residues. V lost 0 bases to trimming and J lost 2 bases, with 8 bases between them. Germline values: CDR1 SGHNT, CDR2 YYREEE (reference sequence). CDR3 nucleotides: TGTGCCAGCAGCTTGGGAACAGGGAACTATGGCTACACCTTC. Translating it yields CASSLGTGNYGYTF.

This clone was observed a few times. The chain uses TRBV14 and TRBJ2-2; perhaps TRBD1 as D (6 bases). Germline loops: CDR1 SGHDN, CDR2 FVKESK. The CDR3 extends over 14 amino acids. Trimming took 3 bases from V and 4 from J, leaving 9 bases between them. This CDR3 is CASSQDSATGELFF. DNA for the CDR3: TGTGCCAGCAGCCAGGACAGTGCCACCGGGGAGCTGTTTTTT.

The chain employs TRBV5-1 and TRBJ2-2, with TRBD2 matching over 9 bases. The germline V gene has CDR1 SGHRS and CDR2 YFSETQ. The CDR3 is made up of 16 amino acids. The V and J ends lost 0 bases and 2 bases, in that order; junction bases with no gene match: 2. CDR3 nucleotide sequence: TGCGCCAGCAGCTTGGGCGGGAGGGCCAACACCGGGGAGCTGTTTTTT. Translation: CASSLGGRANTGELFF.

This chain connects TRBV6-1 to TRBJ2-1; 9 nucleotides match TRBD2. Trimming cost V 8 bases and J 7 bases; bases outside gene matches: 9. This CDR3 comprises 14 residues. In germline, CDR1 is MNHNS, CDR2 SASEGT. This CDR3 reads CASLPGLARNEQFF. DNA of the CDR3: TGTGCCAGCCTTCCGGGACTAGCTAGGAATGAGCAGTTCTTC.

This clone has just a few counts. The CDR3 sequence is CASSPDRGWENEQFF. The CDR3 DNA is TGTGCCAGCTCACCAGACAGGGGTTGGGAGAATGAGCAGTTCTTC. The rearrangement uses TRBV18 and TRBJ2-1; 8 nucleotides align to TRBD1. Germline V gene lookup returns CDR1 KGHSH and CDR2 LQKENI. The CDR3 covers 15 residues. The trim removed 2 bases at V and 7 bases at J, leaving 7 bases unmatched.

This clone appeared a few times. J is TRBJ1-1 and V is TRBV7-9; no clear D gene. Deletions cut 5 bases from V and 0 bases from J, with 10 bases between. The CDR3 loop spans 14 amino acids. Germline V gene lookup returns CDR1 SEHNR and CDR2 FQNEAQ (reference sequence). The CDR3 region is CASSGDGVNTEAFF. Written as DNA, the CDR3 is TGTGCCAGCAGCGGTGACGGAGTGAACACTGAAGCTTTCTTT.

This CDR3 reads CASSPRSGWNTEAFF. The CDR3 DNA follows: TGTGCCAGCAGTCCACGGTCAGGGTGGAACACTGAAGCTTTCTTT. V gene TRBV28 combines with J gene TRBJ1-1; perhaps TRBD1 as D (5 bases). V dropped 5 bases and J dropped 1 base, with 14 bases sitting between them. Germline V gives CDR1 MDHEN, CDR2 SYDVKM. The CDR3 runs 15 residues.

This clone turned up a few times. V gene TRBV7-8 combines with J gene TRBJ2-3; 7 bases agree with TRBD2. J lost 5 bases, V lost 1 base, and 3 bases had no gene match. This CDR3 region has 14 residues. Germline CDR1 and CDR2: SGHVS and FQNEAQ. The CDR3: CASSLGGGRDTQYF. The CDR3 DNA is TGTGCCAGCAGCTTAGGGGGGGGGAGAGATACGCAGTATTTT.

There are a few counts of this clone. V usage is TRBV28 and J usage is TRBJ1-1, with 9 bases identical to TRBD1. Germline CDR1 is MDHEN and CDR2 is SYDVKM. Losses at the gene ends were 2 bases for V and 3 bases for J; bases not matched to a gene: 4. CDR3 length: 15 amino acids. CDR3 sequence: CASSLRGQGDTEAFF. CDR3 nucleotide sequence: TGTGCCAGCAGTTTACGGGGACAGGGAGACACTGAAGCTTTCTTT.